Each of the 32 T cell receptor beta chains below was sequenced from the same sample in a study of PD-L1 blockade in urothelial cancer. The protocol was immunoSEQ multiplex PCR, while the TCRdb copy is restricted to in-frame clones and leaves out a portion. The profile shows around 45,000 clones, 75% to 90% of them singletons. The time point is: pretreatment peripheral blood. The sample consisted of PBMCs, taken around atezolizumab (anti-PD-L1) treatment. All receptors come from a middle-aged man with urothelial cancer.

The chain uses TRBV27 and TRBJ2-1; the D gene is possibly TRBD2 (6 bases). Germline V gene sequence: CDR1 MNHEY, CDR2 SMNVEV (reference sequence). Trimming removed 4 bases at V and 4 bases at J, with 14 bases between. CDR3 length: 15 residues. The DNA of the CDR3 is TGTGCCAGCAGTTACGAGGGTAGCGGTTACAATGAGCAGTTCTTC. Protein sequence: CASSYEGSGYNEQFF.

V is TRBV10-3 and J is TRBJ2-3; TRBD2 aligns across 11 bases. CDR1 and CDR2 (germline): ENHRY, SYGVKD. The length of the CDR3 is 14 residues. V shed 6 bases, J shed 5 bases, and the junction held 4 bases outside the gene matches. The CDR3, as DNA: TGTGCCATCAGCCAACTAGCGGGGGTAGATACGCAGTATTTT. The encoded protein is CAISQLAGVDTQYF.

This clone came up once. The gene calls are TRBV30 and TRBJ2-1; 12 bases match TRBD2. CDR1 is GTSNPN and CDR2 is SVGIG in the germline V gene (reference sequence). V was clipped by 0 bases and J by 7 bases; unmatched bases: 16. This CDR3 has 19 amino acids. The CDR3 bases are TGTGCCTGGAGTGTATTACTAGCGGGGGGTCCAGAGACAGGAAATGAGCAGTTCTTC. Protein: CAWSVLLAGGPETGNEQFF.

This chain joins TRBV19 and TRBJ2-1, with D possibly matching TRBD1 (5 bases). Trimming cost V 10 bases and J 8 bases, with 9 bases left between them. The V gene's germline CDR1 is LNHDA and CDR2 SQIVND (reference sequence). The CDR3 length is 10 residues. CDR3 residues: CATGFDEQFF. The CDR3 coding sequence is TGTGCCACAGGGTTCGATGAGCAGTTCTTC.

V and J are TRBV11-2 and TRBJ2-7; weak D call: TRBD2 (6 bases). Germline V gene lookup returns CDR1 SGHAT and CDR2 FQNNGV. The CDR3 sequence is 14 residues long. Trimming stripped 1 base from V and 6 bases from J, with 13 bases between. This CDR3 reads CASSLAGGYGEQYV. The CDR3 nucleotides are TGTGCCAGCAGCTTAGCTGGGGGGTACGGCGAGCAGTACGTC.

The gene calls are TRBV29-1 and TRBJ1-1; no clear D. CDR1 and CDR2 (germline): SQVTM, ANQGSEA. The CDR3 loop spans 12 amino acids. The V and J ends lost 7 bases and 1 base respectively, with 10 bases between them. CDR3 region: CSARNGNTEAFF. DNA of the CDR3: TGCAGCGCTAGAAACGGGAACACTGAAGCTTTCTTT.

The chain couples TRBV28 to TRBJ2-3; 7 bases line up with TRBD1. CDR1 and CDR2 from the germline V gene are MDHEN and SYDVKM. The junction had 5 bases not matched to a gene; V was cut back by 2 bases and J by 0 bases. CDR3 size: 16 residues. The CDR3 region is CASSLRGRGSTDTQYF. The DNA for the CDR3 is TGTGCCAGCAGTTTAAGGGGGCGAGGGAGCACAGATACGCAGTATTTT.

This chain joins TRBV11-2 and TRBJ2-7; 11 bases match TRBD2. Losses at the gene ends were 5 bases for V and 4 bases for J; bases not matched to a gene: 7. Per germline, CDR1 SGHAT and CDR2 FQNNGV. The CDR3 is made up of 15 amino acids. The CDR3 sequence is CASSPGLAANYEQYF. CDR3 bases: TGTGCCAGCAGCCCGGGACTAGCGGCGAATTACGAGCAGTACTTC.

The chain links TRBV19 to TRBJ1-5, with D tentatively TRBD1 (6 bases). This CDR3 spans 15 amino acids. CDR1 LNHDA and CDR2 SQIVND come from the germline V gene (reference sequence). V gave up 6 bases and J gave up 4 bases, with 16 bases separating them. The CDR3 DNA sequence: TGTGCCAGTAGGGACGGGACATCGGGGAATCAGCCCCAGCATTTT. This sequence encodes CASRDGTSGNQPQHF.

The chain employs TRBV7-6 and TRBJ2-7, with TRBD2 identical over 13 bases. CDR3 length: 16 amino acids. V dropped 7 bases and J dropped 6; count of bases not matched to a gene: 12. Germline lookup yields CDR1 SGHVS and CDR2 FNYEAQ. The CDR3 protein is CASTQGGRTSGSEQYF. As DNA, the CDR3 is TGTGCCAGCACTCAAGGGGGGAGGACTAGCGGGAGCGAGCAGTACTTC.

The chain has TRBV20-1 and TRBJ2-1; 8 nucleotides agree with TRBD2. The CDR3 covers 11 residues. Germline loops: CDR1 DFQATT, CDR2 SNEGSKA (reference sequence). In DNA, the CDR3 is TGCAGCGGGACTAGTCGGCATGAGCAGTTCTTC. Translated, it gives CSGTSRHEQFF.

J is TRBJ1-2 and V is TRBV30; 10 bases match TRBD1. This CDR3 contains 13 residues. V was pared by 6 bases and J by 3 bases, with 4 bases of the junction left unmatched. Germline loops: CDR1 GTSNPN, CDR2 SVGIG (reference sequence). CDR3 DNA sequence: TGTGCCTGTACGACAGGGGGCTACTATGGCTACACCTTC. Protein product: CACTTGGYYGYTF.

This clone was detected once. The chain recombines TRBV6-5 with TRBJ1-2, with D tentatively TRBD1 (6 bases). CDR1 and CDR2 from the germline V gene are MNHEY and SVGAGI. The CDR3 length is 14 residues. Between the trimmed V and J ends, which lost 6 bases and 1 base, there was a span of 12 bases. DNA for the CDR3: TGTGCCAGCAGCCCAGGGGCTAATAACTATGGCTACACCTTC. Translating gives CASSPGANNYGYTF.

The rearrangement uses TRBV28 and TRBJ1-5; D possibly corresponds to TRBD1 (5 bases). The CDR3 sequence is 16 residues long. Looked up from germline, CDR1 is MDHEN and CDR2 is SYDVKM. V shed 3 bases and J shed 1 base, with 13 bases lying between them. CDR3 residues: CASSFSAGVSNQPQHF. CDR3 DNA: TGTGCCAGCAGTTTTTCCGCGGGGGTAAGCAATCAGCCCCAGCATTTT.

This chain uses TRBV11-1 with TRBJ2-3, with TRBD1 matching over 11 bases. V shed 5 bases, J shed 6 bases, and the junction held 7 bases outside the gene matches. This CDR3 has 15 amino acids. The germline gives CDR1 SGHAT, CDR2 FQDESV (reference sequence). The CDR3 spells CASSKPGTGGDTQYF. The CDR3, as DNA: TGTGCCAGCAGCAAGCCCGGGACAGGGGGGGATACGCAGTATTTT.

V usage is TRBV19 and J usage is TRBJ2-1; 10 nucleotides align to TRBD2. Germline loops: CDR1 LNHDA, CDR2 SQIVND (reference sequence). With 5 bases clipped from V and 9 bases from J, the junction kept 4 bases outside the gene matches. This CDR3 spans 13 amino acids. CDR3 region: CASSPGTSVEQFF. The CDR3 region has the DNA TGTGCCAGTAGTCCCGGGACTAGCGTTGAGCAGTTCTTC.

The genes are TRBV11-1 and TRBJ2-3, with TRBD2 matching over 8 bases. Germline V CDR1 and CDR2: SGHAT, FQDESV (reference sequence). The ends lost 5 bases at V and 0 bases at J; junction bases unmatched: 1. The CDR3 is made up of 14 amino acids. The CDR3 DNA is TGTGCCAGCAGCCGGGGGGGGAGCACAGATACGCAGTATTTT. Translated, it gives CASSRGGSTDTQYF.

The count of this clone is one. The V and J genes are TRBV10-3 and TRBJ1-1; 8 bases line up with TRBD1. Germline V gene sequence: CDR1 ENHRY, CDR2 SYGVKD. The ends lost 11 bases at V and 1 base at J; junction bases unmatched: 6. This CDR3 has 13 amino acids. The CDR3 DNA reads as TGTGCCTCCCGGACAGGGACGAACACTGAAGCTTTCTTT. It translates to CASRTGTNTEAFF.

This clone was counted only a few times. This chain links TRBV4-1 with TRBJ1-4, with 10 bases matching TRBD1. V lost 5 bases and J lost 7; bases outside the gene matches: 7. The CDR3 has 15 amino acids. CDR1 and CDR2 (germline): MGHRA, YSYEKL. The CDR3 region has the DNA TGCGCCAGCAGCGGTGGACAGGGGGGTTTTGAAAAACTGTTTTTT. Translation gives CASSGGQGGFEKLFF.

This chain joins TRBV20-1 and TRBJ2-5; unclear D gene. The germline V and J ends were trimmed by 3 bases and 5 bases, with 7 bases remaining between them. The CDR3 contains 11 residues. Germline lookup yields CDR1 DFQATT and CDR2 SNEGSKA (reference sequence). The CDR3: CSASPGETQYF. Written as DNA, the CDR3 is TGCAGTGCTAGTCCCGGGGAGACCCAGTACTTC.

The genes are TRBV9 and TRBJ2-3, with TRBD1 matching 7 bases. The CDR3 length is 16 residues. V lost 1 base to trimming and J lost 0 bases; unmatched junction nucleotides: 5. Per the germline V gene, CDR1 is SGDLS and CDR2 is YYNGEE. DNA of the CDR3: TGTGCCAGCAGCGTAAACCCACAGGGGAGCACAGATACGCAGTATTTT. Protein product: CASSVNPQGSTDTQYF. Drawing the rest from reference TRBV9 and TRBJ2-3, the complete variable domain is DSGVTQTPKHLITATGQRVTLRCSPRSGDLSVYWYQQSLDQGLQFLIQYYNGEERAKGNILERFSAQQFPDLHSELNLSSLELGDSALYFCASSVNPQGSTDTQYFGPGTRLTVL.

This clone was recorded once. The rearrangement joins TRBV2 to TRBJ2-7; 7 bases are a match to TRBD1. This CDR3 is built from 13 residues. J was trimmed by 7 bases and V by 4 bases; bases with no gene match: 7. CDR1 and CDR2 from the germline V gene are SNHLY and FYNNEI. CDR3 sequence: CASSADRVSEQYV. CDR3 coding DNA: TGTGCCAGCAGTGCCGACAGGGTCTCGGAGCAGTACGTC.

The CDR3 here is CASSGGRRNQPQHF. CDR3 in DNA: TGTGCCAGCAGTGGGGGGCGGCGCAATCAGCCCCAGCATTTT. The genes are TRBV6-1 and TRBJ1-5; maybe TRBD1 (6 bases). The CDR3 consists of 14 residues. Trimming removed 4 bases from V and 2 bases from J, with 9 bases in between. Germline V gene sequence: CDR1 MNHNS, CDR2 SASEGT.

The rearrangement joins TRBV9 to TRBJ2-5, with a tentative D call TRBD1 (5 bases). Trimming stripped 0 bases from V and 5 bases from J, with 17 bases between. The CDR3 sequence is 16 residues long. Germline CDR1 SGDLS, CDR2 YYNGEE. CDR3 residues: CASSVEAGLELETQYF. In DNA, the CDR3 is TGTGCCAGCAGCGTAGAGGCAGGGTTGGAGTTGGAGACCCAGTACTTC. The full variable domain, rest sourced from reference TRBV9 and TRBJ2-5, is DSGVTQTPKHLITATGQRVTLRCSPRSGDLSVYWYQQSLDQGLQFLIQYYNGEERAKGNILERFSAQQFPDLHSELNLSSLELGDSALYFCASSVEAGLELETQYFGPGTRLLVL.

This sequence joins TRBV6-1 and TRBJ1-3; no firm D call. This CDR3 has 11 amino acids. V was pared by 7 bases and J by 2 bases, with 3 bases between. Germline lookup yields CDR1 MNHNS and CDR2 SASEGT. The CDR3 nucleotides read TGTGCCAGCACCGCTGGAAACACCATATATTTT. This gives the protein CASTAGNTIYF.

This clone is a singleton in its sample. This sequence joins TRBV28 and TRBJ2-7; D ambiguous. The CDR3 contains 13 residues. Between the trimmed V and J ends, which lost 3 bases and 6 bases, there was a span of 12 bases. Germline V CDR1 and CDR2: MDHEN, SYDVKM. CDR3 DNA: TGTGCCAGCAGTTTTAATCAGCGAGGCGAGCAGTACGTC. Translation: CASSFNQRGEQYV.

V gene TRBV30 combines with J gene TRBJ2-3, with D perhaps TRBD1 (5 bases). Germline assignment: CDR1 GTSNPN and CDR2 SVGIG (reference sequence). This CDR3 region has 14 residues. Trimming left V 2 bases short and J 2 bases short, with 11 bases between. CDR3 bases: TGTGCCTGGAGTCTGGGGCTACCCACAGATACGCAGTATTTT. Translating gives CAWSLGLPTDTQYF.

The chain is built from TRBV6-1 and TRBJ1-1; possible D gene TRBD1, 5 bases. From germline, CDR1 is MNHNS and CDR2 SASEGT. V lost 5 bases and J 7 bases, leaving 11 bases between the germline ends. The CDR3 extends over 12 amino acids. CDR3 region: CASSYGGVEAFF. The CDR3 bases are TGTGCCAGCAGTTATGGGGGGGTTGAAGCTTTCTTT.

The rearrangement uses TRBV4-1 and TRBJ2-6; 10 bases are shared with TRBD2. V gave up 1 base and J gave up 2 bases; unmatched junction bases: 5. CDR1 is MGHRA and CDR2 is YSYEKL in the germline V gene. The CDR3 has 18 residues. The chain's CDR3 is CASSQGSSGSAGANVLTF. The CDR3 DNA reads TGCGCCAGCAGCCAAGGGTCTAGCGGGAGTGCTGGGGCCAACGTCCTGACTTTC.

Here the CDR3 reads CASSQQGSGQTGELFF. CDR3 nucleotides: TGTGCCAGCAGTCAACAGGGTAGCGGGCAAACCGGGGAGCTGTTTTTT. The rearrangement uses TRBV5-6 and TRBJ2-2, with D possibly matching TRBD2 (7 bases). V was shortened by 5 bases and J by 5 bases, with 19 bases between the two germline ends. The CDR3 runs to 16 residues. In germline, CDR1 is SGHDT, CDR2 YYEEEE.

The chain carries TRBV29-1 and TRBJ2-2; 7 bases are shared with TRBD1. Germline lookup yields CDR1 SQVTM and CDR2 ANQGSEA. Trimming at V came to 8 bases and at J to 5 bases, leaving 8 bases not matched to a gene. The CDR3 contains 13 residues. CDR3 loop: CSTRDSQTGELFF. The CDR3, as DNA: TGCAGCACCCGGGACAGCCAGACCGGGGAGCTGTTTTTT.

CDR3 region: CASSPPASRQGLYF. The CDR3 bases are TGTGCCAGCTCACCACCTGCATCCCGACAGGGTTTGTATTTT. The chain links TRBV18 to TRBJ2-3, with 7 positions matching TRBD1. The CDR3 runs to 14 residues. CDR1 is KGHSH, CDR2 LQKENI, per germline. The trim removed 0 bases at V and 14 bases at J, leaving 11 bases unmatched.